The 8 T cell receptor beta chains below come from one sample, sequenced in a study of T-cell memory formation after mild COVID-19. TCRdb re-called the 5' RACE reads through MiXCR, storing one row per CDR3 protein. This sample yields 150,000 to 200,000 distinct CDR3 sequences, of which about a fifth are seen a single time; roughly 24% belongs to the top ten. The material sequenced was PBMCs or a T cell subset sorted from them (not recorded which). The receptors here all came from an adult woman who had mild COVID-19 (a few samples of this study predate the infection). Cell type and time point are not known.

Written as DNA, the CDR3 is TGCGCCAGCAGCTTATCGGACCCGTCTGGGGGGGAGCCCCTCCACTTT. Translation gives CASSLSDPSGGEPLHF. The chain carries TRBV5-1 and TRBJ1-6; perhaps TRBD1 as D (5 bases). CDR3 length: 16 amino acids. Germline-derived CDR1 and CDR2 are SGHRS and YFSETQ. Trimming removed 2 bases from V and 13 bases from J, with 22 bases in between.

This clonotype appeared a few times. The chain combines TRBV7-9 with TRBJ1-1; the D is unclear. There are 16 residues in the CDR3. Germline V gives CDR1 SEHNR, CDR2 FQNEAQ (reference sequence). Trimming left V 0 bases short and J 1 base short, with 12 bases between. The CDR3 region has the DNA TGTGCCAGCAGCTTAGCCCCAGTGTCCCAGAACACTGAAGCTTTCTTT. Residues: CASSLAPVSQNTEAFF. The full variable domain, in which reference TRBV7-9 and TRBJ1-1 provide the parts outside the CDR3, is DTGVSQNPRHKITKRGQNVTFRCDPISEHNRLYWYRQTLGQGPEFLTYFQNEAQLEKSRLLSDRFSAERPKGSFSTLEIQRTEQGDSAMYLCASSLAPVSQNTEAFFGQGTRLTVV.

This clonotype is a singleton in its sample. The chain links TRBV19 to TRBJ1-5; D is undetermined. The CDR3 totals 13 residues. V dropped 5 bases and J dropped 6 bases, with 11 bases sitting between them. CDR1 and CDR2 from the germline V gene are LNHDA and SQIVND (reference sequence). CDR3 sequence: CASSSGGFQPQHF. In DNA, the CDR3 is TGTGCCAGTAGTTCAGGAGGGTTTCAGCCCCAGCATTTT. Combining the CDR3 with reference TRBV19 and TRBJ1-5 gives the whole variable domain DGGITQSPKYLFRKEGQNVTLSCEQNLNHDAMYWYRQDPGQGLRLIYYSQIVNDFQKGDIAEGYSVSREKKESFPLTVTSAQKNPTAFYLCASSSGGFQPQHFGDGTRLSIL.

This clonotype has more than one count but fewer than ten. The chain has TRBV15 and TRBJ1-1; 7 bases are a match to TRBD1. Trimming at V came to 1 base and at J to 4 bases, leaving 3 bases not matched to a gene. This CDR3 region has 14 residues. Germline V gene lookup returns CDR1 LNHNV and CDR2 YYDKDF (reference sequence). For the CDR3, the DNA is TGTGCCACCAGCAGAGGACAGGGTCTCACTGAAGCTTTCTTT. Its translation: CATSRGQGLTEAFF.

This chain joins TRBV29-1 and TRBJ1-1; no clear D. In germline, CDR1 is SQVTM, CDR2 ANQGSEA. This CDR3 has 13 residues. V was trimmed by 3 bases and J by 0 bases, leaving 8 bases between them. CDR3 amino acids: CSVEVGLNTEAFF. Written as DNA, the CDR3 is TGCAGCGTTGAGGTCGGGTTGAACACTGAAGCTTTCTTT.

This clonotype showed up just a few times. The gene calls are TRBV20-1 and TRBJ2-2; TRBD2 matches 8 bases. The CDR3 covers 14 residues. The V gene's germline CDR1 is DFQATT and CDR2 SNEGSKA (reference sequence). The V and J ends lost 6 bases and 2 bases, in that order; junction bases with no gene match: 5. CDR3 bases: TGCAGTGCCTTTAGCGGGGTAAACACCGGGGAGCTGTTTTTT. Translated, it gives CSAFSGVNTGELFF.

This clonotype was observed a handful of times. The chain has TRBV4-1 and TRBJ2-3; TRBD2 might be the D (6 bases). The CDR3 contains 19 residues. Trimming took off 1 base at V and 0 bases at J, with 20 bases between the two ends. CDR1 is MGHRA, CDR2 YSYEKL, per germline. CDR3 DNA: TGCGCCAGCAGCCAAGGTAGGGACTGGCAAAACCCCAGCACAGATACGCAGTATTTT. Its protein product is CASSQGRDWQNPSTDTQYF.

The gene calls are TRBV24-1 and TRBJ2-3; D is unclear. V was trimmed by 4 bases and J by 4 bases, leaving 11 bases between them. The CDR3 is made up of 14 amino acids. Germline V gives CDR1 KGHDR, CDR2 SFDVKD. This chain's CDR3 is CATSENQAPDTQYF. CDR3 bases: TGTGCCACCAGTGAAAATCAGGCCCCAGATACGCAGTATTTT.